This T cell receptor (beta chain) was sequenced in a study of T-cell memory formation after mild COVID-19. Background on the study: TCR clusters largely stayed donor specific.

TCRdb re-derived calls from the 5' RACE reads in MiXCR, one entry per CDR3 protein. The sample lists 300,000 to 400,000 distinct CDR3 sequences, 25% to 30% seen once, with approximately 13% in the top ten. This clonotype has a handful of counts. The CDR3 consists of 13 residues. The germline V and J ends were trimmed by 4 bases and 3 bases, with 10 bases remaining between them. Germline CDR1 reads SGHTA; CDR2 reads FQGNSA. V and J are TRBV7-2 and TRBJ2-7; D not certain. The source of this sequence is an adult woman who had mild COVID-19 (a few samples of this study predate the infection). Cell type and time point are not known. The sample comprised PBMCs or a T cell subset sorted from them (not recorded which). The CDR3 DNA follows: TGTGCCAGCAGCTCCTCACCACTCTACGAGCAGTACTTC. It is translated as CASSSSPLYEQYF.